This entry lists 29 T cell receptor beta chains sequenced from one sample in a study of OX40 agonist ivuxolimab in advanced cancers. Libraries were prepared by immunoSEQ multiplex PCR; TCRdb keeps only in-frame clonotypes and omits some of them. This sample carries 35,000 to 40,000 clones, about 80% of them seen once, and the ten largest clones take approximately 2%. Source: CD4+ or CD8+ T cells sorted from blood, taken in a trial of the OX40 agonist ivuxolimab. The receptors were sampled from an adult with an advanced solid tumor such as melanoma, head and neck, liver or kidney cancer.

V gene TRBV29-1 combines with J gene TRBJ2-2; D might be TRBD2 (7 bases). CDR3 length: 13 amino acids. Germline CDR1 is SQVTM and CDR2 is ANQGSEA. V lost 7 bases and J lost 7, with 16 bases in between. DNA of the CDR3: TGCAGCGCACTAAGGGGGGGAGGCGGGGAGCTGTTTTTT. Its protein product is CSALRGGGGELFF.

The chain joins TRBV12-5 to TRBJ2-3, with D perhaps matching TRBD2 (7 bases). Per germline, CDR1 LGHNT and CDR2 FRNRAP. The V end lost 4 bases, the J end lost 0 bases, and 14 bases lay between the germline ends. The CDR3 has 16 residues. The CDR3 spells CASGSGGLPSTDTQYF. For the CDR3, the DNA is TGTGCTAGTGGTTCCGGGGGGCTTCCTAGCACAGATACGCAGTATTTT.

In this sample, this clone turned up a few times. The chain couples TRBV18 to TRBJ2-3, with unresolved D. The CDR3 loop spans 12 amino acids. Germline V gives CDR1 KGHSH, CDR2 LQKENI. Trimming cost V 6 bases and J 0 bases, with 4 bases left between them. The CDR3 loop reads CASSSSTDTQYF. DNA for the CDR3: TGTGCCAGCTCCTCCAGCACAGATACGCAGTATTTT.

This clone was counted between two and nine times. This rearrangement joins TRBV4-3 to TRBJ2-1; D ambiguous. Germline values: CDR1 LGHNA, CDR2 YSLEER. V was pared by 0 bases and J by 5 bases, with 14 bases between. This CDR3 has 16 residues. CDR3 residues: CASSQDRWEPNNEQFF. DNA of the CDR3: TGCGCCAGCAGCCAAGATAGGTGGGAACCTAACAATGAGCAGTTCTTC.

The gene calls are TRBV6-8 and TRBJ2-5; D could derive from TRBD1 or TRBD2 (5 bases each). V shed 6 bases and J shed 7 bases, with 15 bases lying between them. Germline CDR1 MNHGY, CDR2 SAAAGT. The CDR3 is 13 residues long. The CDR3 region is CASSGTGLGTQYF. In nucleotides, the CDR3 is TGTGCCAGCAGCGGGACGGGTTTAGGGACCCAGTACTTC.

This rearrangement joins TRBV9 to TRBJ2-3; a possible D gene is TRBD1 (5 bases). V dropped 0 bases and J dropped 0 bases, with 14 bases sitting between them. CDR1 and CDR2 from the germline V gene are SGDLS and YYNGEE. The CDR3 extends over 17 amino acids. CDR3 in DNA: TGTGCCAGCAGCGTAGGGGGCAGACCCTCTAGCACAGATACGCAGTATTTT. Protein: CASSVGGRPSSTDTQYF.

The rearrangement uses TRBV5-6 and TRBJ1-1; no clear D gene. Per the germline V gene, CDR1 is SGHDT and CDR2 is YYEEEE. Trimming left V 0 bases short and J 5 bases short, with 8 bases between. The CDR3 covers 13 residues. The CDR3 reads CASSLGGETEAFF. The CDR3 nucleotides are TGTGCCAGCAGCTTGGGTGGAGAGACTGAAGCTTTCTTT.

The chain is built from TRBV6-5 and TRBJ1-6; D gene unclear. Between the trimmed V and J ends, which lost 2 bases and 8 bases, there was a span of 10 bases. Germline CDR1 is MNHEY and CDR2 is SVGAGI. The CDR3 sequence is 14 residues long. Here the CDR3 reads CASSYTGSDSPLHF. Here the CDR3 DNA reads TGTGCCAGCAGTTACACGGGGTCGGATTCACCCCTCCACTTT.

V gene TRBV4-1 combines with J gene TRBJ2-7; D might be TRBD2 (6 bases). V was shortened by 5 bases and J by 2 bases, with 13 bases between the two germline ends. This CDR3 is 14 amino acids long. Germline loops: CDR1 MGHRA, CDR2 YSYEKL. CDR3 loop: CASSRPGGPYEQYF. CDR3 in DNA: TGCGCCAGCAGCAGACCCGGGGGTCCCTACGAGCAGTACTTC.

The rearrangement links TRBV21-1 to TRBJ1-2. TRBV21-1 is noted as a pseudogene. The CDR3 covers 17 residues. CDR3 in amino acids: CASSKAPDPGGERGYTF. The CDR3 DNA reads as TGTGCCAGCAGCAAAGCCCCAGACCCCGGGGGAGAGAGAGGCTACACCTTC.

This chain links TRBV19 with TRBJ1-2; D not resolved. The germline V gene has CDR1 LNHDA and CDR2 SQIVND (reference sequence). The CDR3 spans 13 residues. Between the trimmed V and J ends, which lost 1 base and 5 bases, there was a span of 8 bases. DNA for the CDR3: TGTGCCAGTAGTATAGGTATCGGTTATGGCTACACCTTC. Amino acid sequence: CASSIGIGYGYTF.

The CDR3 is CSVARFLQETQYF. The CDR3 DNA sequence: TGCAGCGTCGCCAGATTCTTACAAGAGACCCAGTACTTC. The chain employs TRBV29-1 and TRBJ2-5; D not resolved. The V gene lost 6 bases and the J gene lost 2 bases, with 13 bases spanning the gap. This CDR3 is built from 13 residues. Germline CDR1 and CDR2: SQVTM and ANQGSEA.

The chain recombines TRBV5-1 with TRBJ2-1; perhaps TRBD2 as D (5 bases). This CDR3 region has 13 residues. Trimming removed 1 base at V and 3 bases at J, with 5 bases between. The germline gives CDR1 SGHRS, CDR2 YFSETQ. The CDR3 DNA follows: TGCGCCAGCAGCTTGACTAGCTACAATGAGCAGTTCTTC. This gives the protein CASSLTSYNEQFF.

In this sample, this clone turned up a few times. The genes are TRBV6-5 and TRBJ1-2; D might be TRBD1 (5 bases). V lost 7 bases and J lost 4, with 13 bases in between. There are 13 residues in the CDR3. CDR1 is MNHEY, CDR2 SVGAGI, per germline. The CDR3 DNA follows: TGTGCCAGCAAAGGGGTCGAGGGCTATGGCTACACCTTC. Its translation: CASKGVEGYGYTF.

The J gene is TRBJ2-2, the V gene TRBV11-2; a weak D match, TRBD2 (5 bases). CDR1 and CDR2 (germline): SGHAT, FQNNGV. With 5 bases removed from V and 6 bases from J, the gap between germline ends came to 13 bases. The CDR3 has 14 residues. In nucleotides, the CDR3 is TGTGCCAGCAGCACAGCGGCAAGCCCCGGGGAGCTGTTTTTT. This sequence encodes CASSTAASPGELFF.

The chain couples TRBV7-3 to TRBJ2-7; D call uncertain. Trimming took 5 bases from V and 7 from J, leaving 21 bases between them. This CDR3 comprises 15 residues. The germline V gene has CDR1 SGHTA and CDR2 FQGTGA. The CDR3 loop reads CASSPQNTLTGEQYF. The CDR3 DNA reads TGTGCCAGCAGCCCCCAGAATACCCTAACGGGTGAGCAGTACTTC.

V is TRBV7-3 and J is TRBJ2-6, with D tentatively TRBD1 (5 bases). Germline lookup yields CDR1 SGHTA and CDR2 FQGTGA. The CDR3 length is 16 residues. The V gene lost 5 bases and the J gene lost 0 bases, with 11 bases spanning the gap. This CDR3 is CASSMWGDSGANVLTF. The CDR3 DNA reads TGTGCCAGCAGCATGTGGGGCGACTCTGGGGCCAACGTCCTGACTTTC.

The chain links TRBV6-6 to TRBJ2-1, with TRBD2 matching 7 bases. This CDR3 is built from 15 residues. Per germline, CDR1 MNHNY and CDR2 SVGAGI (reference sequence). V lost 6 bases and J lost 7; bases outside the gene matches: 12. Written as DNA, the CDR3 is TGTGCCAGCAGCACCGGGACTAACGAACAGAATGAGCAGTTCTTC. Translation gives CASSTGTNEQNEQFF.

The V call is TRBV4-1, the J call TRBJ2-7; D unclear. Trimming took 4 bases from V and 6 from J, leaving 13 bases between them. This CDR3 has 13 amino acids. Germline CDR1 reads MGHRA; CDR2 reads YSYEKL. The chain's CDR3 is CASSPFLVGEQYF. Written as DNA, the CDR3 is TGCGCCAGCAGCCCTTTTCTTGTGGGCGAGCAGTACTTC.

This chain uses TRBV12-5 with TRBJ2-1, with 9 bases that match TRBD2. CDR3 length: 19 residues. Germline trimming cut 2 bases from V and 0 bases from J; bases unmatched to any gene: 11. Germline lookup yields CDR1 LGHNT and CDR2 FRNRAP. CDR3 protein: CASGLWRGGKMSSYNEQFF. The CDR3 coding sequence is TGTGCTAGTGGTTTGTGGCGGGGGGGCAAGATGAGCTCCTACAATGAGCAGTTCTTC. The variable domain in full, completed from reference TRBV12-5 and TRBJ2-1, reads DARVTQTPRHKVTEMGQEVTMRCQPILGHNTVFWYRQTMMQGLELLAYFRNRAPLDDSGMPKDRFSAEMPDATLATLKIQPSEPRDSAVYFCASGLWRGGKMSSYNEQFFGPGTRLTVL.

The chain combines TRBV9 with TRBJ2-7; 9 nucleotides line up with TRBD2. Germline V gene sequence: CDR1 SGDLS, CDR2 YYNGEE. V gave up 3 bases and J gave up 4 bases; unmatched junction bases: 5. The CDR3 runs 14 residues. The CDR3 sequence: CASSEGLAAYEQYF. The CDR3 bases are TGTGCCAGCAGCGAGGGACTAGCTGCGTACGAGCAGTACTTC.

J is TRBJ1-5 and V is TRBV6-5; D remains ambiguous. V lost 6 bases to trimming and J lost 4 bases, with 16 bases between them. Per germline, CDR1 MNHEY and CDR2 SVGAGI. The CDR3 runs to 15 residues. The DNA of the CDR3 is TGTGCCAGCAGACGCCGGGGAGCAACTAATCAGCCCCAGCATTTT. This codes for CASRRRGATNQPQHF.

The chain has TRBV29-1 and TRBJ2-3; no clear D gene. V was cut by 7 bases and J by 2 bases, with 19 bases left in between. The CDR3 covers 15 residues. The germline CDR1 and CDR2 sequences are SQVTM and ANQGSEA. CDR3 bases: TGCAGCGCCAACCTTGGCGAGGTAAACACAGATACGCAGTATTTT. This codes for CSANLGEVNTDTQYF.

Of note for this clone: A junction end diverges from the germline sequence, so it may reflect a read error. The genes are TRBV7-7 and TRBJ2-7; either TRBD1 or TRBD2 may fit D (6 bases each). Germline V gene lookup returns CDR1 SSHAT and CDR2 FNYEAQ (reference sequence). The CDR3 is made up of 13 amino acids. CDR3 in amino acids: CASSLAAGAEQYF. The CDR3 DNA follows: TGTGCTAGCAGCTTAGCGGCAGGGGCCGAGCAGTACTTC.

This clone has a handful of counts. The chain has TRBV29-1 and TRBJ1-2; TRBD1 is a possible D gene (6 bases). The germline CDR1 and CDR2 sequences are SQVTM and ANQGSEA. Trimming removed 6 bases from V and 4 bases from J, with 21 bases in between. The CDR3 runs to 15 residues. In nucleotides, the CDR3 is TGCAGCGTGGCCGGGACACAACTAGATCTCTATGGCTACACCTTC. Residues: CSVAGTQLDLYGYTF.

The V and J genes are TRBV7-2 and TRBJ2-7; D is perhaps TRBD1 or TRBD2 (8 bases each). Germline CDR1 is SGHTA and CDR2 is FQGNSA. The CDR3 consists of 15 residues. Trimming left V 7 bases short and J 3 bases short, with 19 bases between. The CDR3: CASNRGGTGHYEQYF. CDR3 coding DNA: TGTGCCAGCAACCGGGGGGGGACAGGACACTACGAGCAGTACTTC.

The chain uses TRBV5-1 and TRBJ1-2, with 12 bases matching TRBD1. The trim removed 5 bases at V and 8 bases at J, leaving 7 bases unmatched. Germline-derived CDR1 and CDR2 are SGHRS and YFSETQ. The CDR3 is 14 residues long. The DNA of the CDR3 is TGCGCCAGCAGACCCGGGACAGGGGGCCTCGGCTACACCTTC. Protein: CASRPGTGGLGYTF.

This clone has only one observation. The chain recombines TRBV6-5 with TRBJ2-2, with D uncertain. CDR1 is MNHEY, CDR2 SVGAGI, per germline. The CDR3 totals 15 residues. Trimming removed 5 bases at V and 5 bases at J, with 15 bases between. The DNA for the CDR3 is TGTGCCAGCAGTCCCTTACGGATCTTGACCGGGGAGCTGTTTTTT. Protein product: CASSPLRILTGELFF.

The rearrangement uses TRBV25-1 and TRBJ1-4; maybe TRBD1 (5 bases). CDR3 size: 15 residues. Germline CDR1 reads MGHDK; CDR2 reads SYGVNS. V lost 3 bases and J 3 bases, leaving 11 bases between the germline ends. The CDR3 spells CASSDLGTANEKLFF. The CDR3 coding sequence is TGTGCCAGCAGTGATCTTGGGACGGCTAATGAAAAACTGTTTTTT.